This T cell receptor beta chain was obtained from a study of CD8 T cells in ankylosing spondylitis. Findings and caveats of the study: Seemingly distinctive of ankylosing spondylitis blood was a TCR beta motif formed by eight highly homologous variants. Disease-associated clonotypes exhibited CD8+ identity and were relatively infrequent in peripheral blood.

Each TCR beta library was made by quantitative 5'-RACE that incorporated molecular barcodes. TCRdb fed the 5' RACE reads into MiXCR, producing one record per CDR3 protein. In the table there are a few hundred thousand distinct CDR3 sequences, around 19% of which are singletons. Per the germline V gene, CDR1 is MGHDK and CDR2 is SYGVNS. The germline V and J ends were trimmed by 1 base and 0 bases, with 6 bases remaining between them. The CDR3 has 15 residues. For this clonotype: The antigen is undetermined.

The clonotype comes from a male donor with ankylosing spondylitis. The chain links TRBV25-1 to TRBJ1-4; D is unresolved. The sample comprised blood, either unsorted or a sorted T cell fraction (not recorded which). The CDR3 protein is CASSEFASTNEKLFF. The CDR3 DNA is TGTGCCAGCAGTGAATTTGCATCAACTAATGAAAAACTGTTTTTT.